The present TCR beta chain was sequenced within a study of blood T cell repertoires in COVID-19. Overall study: COVID-19 samples collected from the United States, Italy and Spain covered acute and convalescent phases. In each case, the material was cDNA or gDNA derived from T cells, B-cell-depleted T cells, or PBMCs.

Under the authors' procedure: Reference gene primer amplification yielded estimated nucleated cell counts. Only in-frame clones appear in the TCRdb table, and some are missing; sequencing was by immunoSEQ multiplex PCR. V and J calls plus clone size are reproduced from that table; the DNA served to infer D and trimming. Of some 200,000 clones listed, 85% to 90% are singletons. Notes on this clone: The sample holds other DNA sequences that translate to the same CDR3.

The V gene's germline CDR1 is LNHDA and CDR2 SQIVND (reference sequence). This CDR3 contains 13 residues. Trimming took 9 bases from V and 1 from J; bases not matched to a gene: 2. Specimen: peripheral blood. This rearrangement joins TRBV19 to TRBJ2-3; 9 bases match TRBD1. The clonotype comes from a woman aged 55-70 years with acute or convalescent COVID-19. CDR3 coding DNA: TGTGCCAGCCGGGACAGGGGCACAGATACGCAGTATTTT. Its protein is CASRDRGTDTQYF.